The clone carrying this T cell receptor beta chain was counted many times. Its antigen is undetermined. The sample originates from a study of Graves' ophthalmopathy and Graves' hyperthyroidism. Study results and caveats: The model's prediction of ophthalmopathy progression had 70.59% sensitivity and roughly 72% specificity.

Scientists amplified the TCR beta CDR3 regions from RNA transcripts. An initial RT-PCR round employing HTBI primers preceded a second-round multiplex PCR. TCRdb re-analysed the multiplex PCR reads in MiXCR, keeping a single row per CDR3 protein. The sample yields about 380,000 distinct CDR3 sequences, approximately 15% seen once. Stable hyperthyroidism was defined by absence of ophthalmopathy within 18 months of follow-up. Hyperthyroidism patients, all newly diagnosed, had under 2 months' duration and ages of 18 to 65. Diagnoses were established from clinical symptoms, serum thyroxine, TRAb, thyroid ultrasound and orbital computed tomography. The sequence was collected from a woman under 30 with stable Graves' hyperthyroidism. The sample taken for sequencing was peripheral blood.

CDR3 residues: CASSIGMNTEAFF. The CDR3, as DNA: TGTGCCAGCAGCATAGGGATGAACACTGAAGCTTTCTTT. The chain has TRBV7-2 and TRBJ1-1; D remains ambiguous. Trimming pared 5 bases from V and 0 bases from J, leaving 7 bases between. The CDR3 sequence is 13 residues long. The V gene's germline CDR1 is SGHTA and CDR2 FQGNSA.